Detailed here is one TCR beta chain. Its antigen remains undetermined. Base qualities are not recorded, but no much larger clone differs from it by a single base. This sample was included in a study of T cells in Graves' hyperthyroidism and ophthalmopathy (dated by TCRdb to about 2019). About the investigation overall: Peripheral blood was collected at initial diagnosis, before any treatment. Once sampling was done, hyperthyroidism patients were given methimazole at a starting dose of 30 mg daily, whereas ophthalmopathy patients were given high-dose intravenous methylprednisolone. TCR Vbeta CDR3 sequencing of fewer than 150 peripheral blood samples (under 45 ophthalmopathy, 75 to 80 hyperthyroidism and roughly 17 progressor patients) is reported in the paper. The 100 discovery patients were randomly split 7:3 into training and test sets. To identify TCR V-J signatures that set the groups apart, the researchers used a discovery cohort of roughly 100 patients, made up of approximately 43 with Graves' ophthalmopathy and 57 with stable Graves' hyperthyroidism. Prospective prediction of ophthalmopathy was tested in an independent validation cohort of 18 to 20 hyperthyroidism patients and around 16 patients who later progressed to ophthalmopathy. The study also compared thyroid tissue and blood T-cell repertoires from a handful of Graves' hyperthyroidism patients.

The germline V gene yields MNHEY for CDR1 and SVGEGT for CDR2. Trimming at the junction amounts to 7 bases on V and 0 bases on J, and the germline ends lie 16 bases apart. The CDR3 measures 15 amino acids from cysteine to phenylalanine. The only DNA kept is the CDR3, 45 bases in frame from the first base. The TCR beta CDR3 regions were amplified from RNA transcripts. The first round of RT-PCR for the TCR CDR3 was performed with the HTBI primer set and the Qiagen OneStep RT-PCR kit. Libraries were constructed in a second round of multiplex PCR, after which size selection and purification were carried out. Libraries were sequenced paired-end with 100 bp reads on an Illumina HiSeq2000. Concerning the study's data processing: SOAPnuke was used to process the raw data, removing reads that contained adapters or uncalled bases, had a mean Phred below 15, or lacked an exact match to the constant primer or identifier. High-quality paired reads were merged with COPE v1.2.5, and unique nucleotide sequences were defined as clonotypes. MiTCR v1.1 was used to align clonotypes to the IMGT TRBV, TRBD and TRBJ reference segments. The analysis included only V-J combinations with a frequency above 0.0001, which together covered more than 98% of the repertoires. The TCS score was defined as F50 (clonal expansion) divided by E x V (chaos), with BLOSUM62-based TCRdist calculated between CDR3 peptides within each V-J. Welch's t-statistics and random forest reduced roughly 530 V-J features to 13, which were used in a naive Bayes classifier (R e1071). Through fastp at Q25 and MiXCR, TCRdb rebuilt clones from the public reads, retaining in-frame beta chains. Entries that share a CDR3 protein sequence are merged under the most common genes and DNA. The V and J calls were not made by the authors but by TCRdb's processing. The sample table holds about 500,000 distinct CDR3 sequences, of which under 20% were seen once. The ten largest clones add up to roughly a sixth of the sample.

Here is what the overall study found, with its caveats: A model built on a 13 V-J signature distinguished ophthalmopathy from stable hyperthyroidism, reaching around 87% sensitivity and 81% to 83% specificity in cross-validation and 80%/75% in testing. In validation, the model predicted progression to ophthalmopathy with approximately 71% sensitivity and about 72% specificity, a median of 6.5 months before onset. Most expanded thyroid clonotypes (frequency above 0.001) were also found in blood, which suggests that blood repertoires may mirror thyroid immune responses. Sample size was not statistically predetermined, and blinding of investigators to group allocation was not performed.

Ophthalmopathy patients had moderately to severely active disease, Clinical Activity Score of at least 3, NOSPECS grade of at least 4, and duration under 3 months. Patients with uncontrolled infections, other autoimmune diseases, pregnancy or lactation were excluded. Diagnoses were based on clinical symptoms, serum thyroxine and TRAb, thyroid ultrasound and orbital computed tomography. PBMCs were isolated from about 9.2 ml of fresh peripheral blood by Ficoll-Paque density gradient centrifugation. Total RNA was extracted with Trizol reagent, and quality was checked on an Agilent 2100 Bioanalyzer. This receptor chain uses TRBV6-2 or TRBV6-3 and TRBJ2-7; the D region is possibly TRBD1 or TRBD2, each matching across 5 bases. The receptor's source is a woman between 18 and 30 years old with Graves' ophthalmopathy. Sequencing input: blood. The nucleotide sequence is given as TGTGCCAGCACCGAGACCGGGACGGGCTCCTACGAGCAGTACTTC. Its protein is CASTETGTGSYEQYF.